A selection of T cell receptor beta chains follows, all from one sample in a study of response to subunit inactivated influenza vaccine. Via MiXCR, TCRdb re-called the RT-PCR reads, giving one row per CDR3 protein. The sample includes over 650,000 distinct CDR3 sequences, roughly 20% of them seen just once. The starting material was PBMCs from blood, obtained 5 days after vaccination. Receptors were obtained from a man aged 45 to 65 who received an inactivated influenza vaccine. CDR3s include the opening cysteine and the closing phenylalanine or tryptophan. The D gene is left open where the match is weak. Expanded clones get a size class; other rows say once, few or many, or leave the size out.

j_call clone_size d_call v_call cdr3_aa
TRBJ1-1 . TRBD1 TRBV4-3 CASSQEEGQGPEAFF
TRBJ2-3 few . TRBV6-1 CASSRGTDPSTDTQYF
TRBJ2-1 . TRBD2 TRBV15 CATSRSGEAGLAGANEQFF
TRBJ2-2 few . TRBV3-1 CASSEQGVDTGELFF
TRBJ2-3 few . TRBV7-9 CASSLGLAQYF
TRBJ2-6 . . TRBV29-1 CSVAVSSSGANVLTF
TRBJ2-1 many TRBD2 TRBV20-1 CSVAGVRNEQFF
TRBJ2-1 few . TRBV7-3 CASSQTQDNEQFF
TRBJ2-3 few TRBD2 TRBV5-1 CASTSGLAGADTQYF
TRBJ2-5 . TRBD1 TRBV11-2 CASSPTPGQGPKTQYF
TRBJ2-3 . TRBD1 TRBV6-1 CASHDRGRTDTQYF
TRBJ2-4 many . TRBV5-1 CASSLISGDIQYF
TRBJ1-5 few . TRBV5-1 CASSLAPGVGSPQHF
TRBJ1-5 few . TRBV2 CASSESTTFGAQHF
TRBJ2-1 few . TRBV7-2 CASSLVPIPSNEQFF